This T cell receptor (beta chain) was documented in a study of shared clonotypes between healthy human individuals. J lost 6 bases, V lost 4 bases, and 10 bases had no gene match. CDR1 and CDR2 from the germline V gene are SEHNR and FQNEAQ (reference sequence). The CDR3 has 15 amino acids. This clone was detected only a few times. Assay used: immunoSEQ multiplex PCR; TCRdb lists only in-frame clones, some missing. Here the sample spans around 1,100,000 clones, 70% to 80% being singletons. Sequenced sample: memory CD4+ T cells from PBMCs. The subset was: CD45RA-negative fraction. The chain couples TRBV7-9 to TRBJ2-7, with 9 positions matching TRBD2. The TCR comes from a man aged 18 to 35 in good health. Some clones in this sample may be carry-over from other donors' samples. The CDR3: CASSSLGAGGREQYF. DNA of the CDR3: TGTGCCAGCAGCTCCCTGGGGGCGGGAGGGCGCGAGCAGTACTTC.